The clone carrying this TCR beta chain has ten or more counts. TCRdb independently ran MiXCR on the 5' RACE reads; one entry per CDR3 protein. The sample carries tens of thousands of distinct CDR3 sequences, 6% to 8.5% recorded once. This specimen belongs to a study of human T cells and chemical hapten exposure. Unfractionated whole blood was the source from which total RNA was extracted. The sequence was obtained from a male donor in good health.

Here the CDR3 reads CSARGDSVGYEQYF. The CDR3 DNA reads TGCAGTGCTAGAGGGGATAGCGTGGGCTACGAGCAGTACTTC. The V call is TRBV20-1, the J call TRBJ2-7, with D perhaps matching TRBD2 (5 bases). Germline CDR1 and CDR2: DFQATT and SNEGSKA (reference sequence). Trimming stripped 1 base from V and 3 bases from J, with 13 bases between. This CDR3 has 14 amino acids.